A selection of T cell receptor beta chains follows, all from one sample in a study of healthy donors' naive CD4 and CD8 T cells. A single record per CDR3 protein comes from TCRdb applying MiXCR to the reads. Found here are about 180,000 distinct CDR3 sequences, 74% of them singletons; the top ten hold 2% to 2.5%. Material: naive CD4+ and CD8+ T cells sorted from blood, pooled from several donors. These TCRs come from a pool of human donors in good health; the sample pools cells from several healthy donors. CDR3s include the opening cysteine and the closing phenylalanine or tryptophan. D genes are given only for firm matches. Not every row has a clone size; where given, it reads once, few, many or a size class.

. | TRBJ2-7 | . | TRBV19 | TGTGCCAGTAGGACGGGGGTCGAGCAGTACTTC | CASRTGVEQYF
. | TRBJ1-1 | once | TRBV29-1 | TGCAGCGTTGAGAGGCAGGGTATGAACACTGAAGCTTTCTTT | CSVERQGMNTEAFF
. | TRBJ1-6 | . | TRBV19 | TGTGCCAGTAGTCAGGACACTGACAATTCACCCCTCCACTTT | CASSQDTDNSPLHF
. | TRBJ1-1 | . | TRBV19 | TGTGCCAGTAGTATCGCGAGCCGGGGGCGTGCTACTGAAGCTTTCTTT | CASSIASRGRATEAFF
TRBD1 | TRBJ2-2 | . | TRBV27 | TGTGCCAGCAGTCCTCGGACAGGGGGCGCCGGGGAGCTGTTTTTT | CASSPRTGGAGELFF
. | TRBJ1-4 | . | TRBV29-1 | TGCAGCGTTGAGGACCCTCGGGGGCATGAAAAACTGTTTTTT | CSVEDPRGHEKLFF
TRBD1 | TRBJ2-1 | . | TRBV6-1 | TGTGCCAGCTCCGGGACAGTATACAATGAGCAGTTCTTC | CASSGTVYNEQFF
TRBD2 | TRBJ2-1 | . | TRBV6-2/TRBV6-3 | TGTGCCAGCAGTTACTACACCCTGCCGACTAGCGGGAGTGGTGAGCAGTTCTTC | CASSYYTLPTSGSGEQFF
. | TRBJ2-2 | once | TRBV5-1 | TGCGCCAGCACCTCCGCCGGGGAGCTGTTTTTT | CASTSAGELFF
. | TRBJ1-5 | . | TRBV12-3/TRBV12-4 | TGTGCCAGCAGTTTTGGACCTCTTCCCCATCAGCCCCAGCATTTT | CASSFGPLPHQPQHF
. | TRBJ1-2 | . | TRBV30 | TGTGCCTGGAGTCCTCTACCAACGGCTGGCTACACCTTC | CAWSPLPTAGYTF
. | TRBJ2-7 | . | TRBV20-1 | TGCAGTGCTGCCCTCGCCCACTCCTCCTACGAGCAGTACTTC | CSAALAHSSYEQYF
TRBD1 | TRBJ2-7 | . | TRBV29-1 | TGCAGCGTTTCGGGACAGGGCTACGAGCAGTACTTC | CSVSGQGYEQYF
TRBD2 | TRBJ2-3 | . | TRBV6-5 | TGTGCCAGCAGGCGGGAGCGCACAGATACGCAGTATTTT | CASRRERTDTQYF
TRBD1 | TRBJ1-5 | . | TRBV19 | TGTGCCAGTAGTTCGACGACAGGGGTAGATCAGCCCCAGCATTTT | CASSSTTGVDQPQHF
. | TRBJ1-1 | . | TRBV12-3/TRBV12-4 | TGTGCCAGCAGTTTTTACTCCACTGAAGCTTTCTTT | CASSFYSTEAFF
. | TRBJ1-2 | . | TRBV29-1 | TGCAGCGGTCGCACGGGGAGGACTAACTATGGCTACACCTTC | CSGRTGRTNYGYTF
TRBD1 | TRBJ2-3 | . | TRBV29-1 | TGCAGCGAAACAGGGGGCGAAGGCACAGATACGCAGTATTTT | CSETGGEGTDTQYF
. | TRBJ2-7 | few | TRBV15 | TGTGCCACCAGCAGAGTCCGGGGCTACGAGCAGTACTTC | CATSRVRGYEQYF
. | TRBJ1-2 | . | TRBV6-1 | TGTGCCAGCAGTTCCTCGGGACAAACTTCCCCCGGTCGCTACACCTTC | CASSSSGQTSPGRYTF
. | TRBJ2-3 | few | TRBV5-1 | TGTGCCAGCAGCTTGCGGCCCCATACGCAGTATTTT | CASSLRPHTQYF
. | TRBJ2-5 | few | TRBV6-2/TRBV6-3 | TGTGCCAGCAAGGGTCGGGCAGCAAAAGAGACCCAGTACTTC | CASKGRAAKETQYF
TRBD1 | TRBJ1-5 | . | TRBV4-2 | TGTGCCAGCAGCCAAGGCGGACAGGGCGCCGGTCAGCCCCAGCATTTT | CASSQGGQGAGQPQHF
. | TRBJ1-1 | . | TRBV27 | TGTGCCAGCAGTTTAATAGGGGGGCCGACAGACACTGAAGCTTTCTTT | CASSLIGGPTDTEAFF
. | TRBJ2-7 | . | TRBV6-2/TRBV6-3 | TGTGCCAGCAGCCGACGACTGGAATCCTACGAGCAGTACTTC | CASSRRLESYEQYF
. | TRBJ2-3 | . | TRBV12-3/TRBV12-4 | TGTGCCAGCAGTAGACAGCCTAGCACAGATACGCAGTATTTT | CASSRQPSTDTQYF
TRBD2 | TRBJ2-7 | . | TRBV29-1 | TGCAGCGTTGAACCTAGCGGGACCTACGAGCAGTACTTC | CSVEPSGTYEQYF
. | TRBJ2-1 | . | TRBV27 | TGTGCCATCCGGATGGCAGGGGCAAATGAGCAGTTCTTC | CAIRMAGANEQFF
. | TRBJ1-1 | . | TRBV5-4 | TGTGCCAGCAGCCCCTGGGAAAACACTGAAGCTTTCTTT | CASSPWENTEAFF
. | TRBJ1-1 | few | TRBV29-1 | TGCAGCGTATCCTCAGGAAACACTGAAGCTTTCTTT | CSVSSGNTEAFF
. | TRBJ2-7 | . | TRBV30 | TGTGCCTATGACCCCGGGCCTGCGTTCAGCGAGCAGTACTTC | CAYDPGPAFSEQYF
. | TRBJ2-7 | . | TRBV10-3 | TGTGCCATCAGTGAGGAAGGGATATCCTACGAGCAGTACTTC | CAISEEGISYEQYF